This TCR beta chain derives from a study of shared clonotypes between healthy human individuals. Across the whole study: Contributing individuals were a couple of females and three males aged 18 to 49.

The donors were adults (healthy and HIV-negative) with no recent acute infections or vaccinations. Genomic DNA per cell subset filled all wells of several immunoSEQ plates. Assay: immunoSEQ multiplex PCR; the TCRdb copy retains only in-frame clones and omits some. The table has roughly 500,000 clones, 75% to 85% seen once. Trimming at V came to 5 bases and at J to 0 bases, leaving 4 bases not matched to a gene. CDR1 PRHDT and CDR2 FYEKMQ come from the germline V gene (reference sequence). The CDR3 length is 16 residues. Sequencing was carried out using PBMCs. The TCR sequence derives from a woman aged 40 to 55 in good health. Some clones in this sample may be carry-over from other donors' samples. The chain recombines TRBV13 with TRBJ2-3, with 11 bases identical to TRBD2. CDR3 nucleotide sequence: TGTGCCAGCAGCCGCCGGACTAGCGGGAGCACAGATACGCAGTATTTT. This translates into CASSRRTSGSTDTQYF.